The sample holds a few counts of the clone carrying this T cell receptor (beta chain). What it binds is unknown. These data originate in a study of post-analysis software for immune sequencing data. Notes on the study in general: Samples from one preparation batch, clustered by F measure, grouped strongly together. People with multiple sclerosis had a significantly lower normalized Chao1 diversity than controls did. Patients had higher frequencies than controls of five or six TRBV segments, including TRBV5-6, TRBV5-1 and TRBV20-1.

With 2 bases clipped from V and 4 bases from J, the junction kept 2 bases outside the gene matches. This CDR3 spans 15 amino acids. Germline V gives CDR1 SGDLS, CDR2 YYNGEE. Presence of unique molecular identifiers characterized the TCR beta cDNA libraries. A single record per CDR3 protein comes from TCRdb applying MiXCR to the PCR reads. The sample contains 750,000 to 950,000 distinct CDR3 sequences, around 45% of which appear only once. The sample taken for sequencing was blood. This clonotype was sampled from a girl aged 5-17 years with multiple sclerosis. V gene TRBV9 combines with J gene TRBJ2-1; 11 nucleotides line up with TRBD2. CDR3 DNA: TGTGCCAGCAGCGTGGGACTAGCGGAATACAATGAGCAGTTCTTC. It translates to CASSVGLAEYNEQFF.